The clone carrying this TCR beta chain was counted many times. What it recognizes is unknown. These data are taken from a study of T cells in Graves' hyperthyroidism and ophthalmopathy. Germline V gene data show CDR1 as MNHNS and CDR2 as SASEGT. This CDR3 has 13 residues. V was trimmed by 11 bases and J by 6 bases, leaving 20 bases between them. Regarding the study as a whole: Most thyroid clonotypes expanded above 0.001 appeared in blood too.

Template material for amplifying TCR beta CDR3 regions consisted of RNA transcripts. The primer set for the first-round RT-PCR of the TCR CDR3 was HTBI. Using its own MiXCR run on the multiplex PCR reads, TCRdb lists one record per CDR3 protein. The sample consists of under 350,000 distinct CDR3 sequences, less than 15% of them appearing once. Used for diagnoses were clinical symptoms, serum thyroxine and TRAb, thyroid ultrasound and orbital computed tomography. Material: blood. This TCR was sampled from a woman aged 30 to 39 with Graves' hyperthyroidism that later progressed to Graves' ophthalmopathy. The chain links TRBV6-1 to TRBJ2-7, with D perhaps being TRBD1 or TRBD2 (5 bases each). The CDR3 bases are TGTGCCGGAAGACGGGGCCTCTCTTTCGAGCAGTACTTC. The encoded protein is CAGRRGLSFEQYF.